This T cell receptor beta chain is from a study of blood T cell repertoires in COVID-19. Study context: COVID-19 samples, acute and convalescent, were from the United States, Italy and Spain. In each case, the material was cDNA or gDNA derived from T cells, B-cell-depleted T cells, or PBMCs.

Participants came from around 25 US areas, aged roughly 18 to 95 years. Researchers sorted participants into cohorts using their self-reported clinical history. Germline CDR1 reads LGHDT; CDR2 reads YNNKEL (reference sequence). This CDR3 has 12 amino acids. The germline V and J ends were trimmed by 3 bases and 9 bases, with 9 bases remaining between them. Libraries were prepared by immunoSEQ multiplex PCR; TCRdb keeps only in-frame clonotypes and omits some of them. The table records more than 200,000 clones, 80% of them present only once. The chain combines TRBV3-1 (or the pseudogene TRBV3-2) with TRBJ2-1; a possible D gene is TRBD1 (6 bases). This TCR derives from a man aged 25-45 years with acute COVID-19. Sequencing was carried out using PBMCs or T cells enriched from blood (not recorded which). CDR3 residues: CASSQGATEQFF. CDR3 DNA: TGTGCCAGCAGCCAGGGGGCCACTGAGCAGTTCTTC.